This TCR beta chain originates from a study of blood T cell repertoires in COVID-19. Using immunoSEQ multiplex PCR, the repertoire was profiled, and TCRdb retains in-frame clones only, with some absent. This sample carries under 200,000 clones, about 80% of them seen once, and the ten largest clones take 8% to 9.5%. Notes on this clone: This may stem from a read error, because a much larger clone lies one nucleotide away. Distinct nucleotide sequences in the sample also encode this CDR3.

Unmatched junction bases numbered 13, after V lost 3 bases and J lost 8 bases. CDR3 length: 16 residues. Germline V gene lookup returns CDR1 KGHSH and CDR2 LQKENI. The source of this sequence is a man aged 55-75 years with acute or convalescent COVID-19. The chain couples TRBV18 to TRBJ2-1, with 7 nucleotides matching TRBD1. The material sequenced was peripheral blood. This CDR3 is CASSPRTGYLFDEQFF. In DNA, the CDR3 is TGTGCCAGCTCACCCCGGACAGGATATTTGTTCGATGAGCAGTTCTTC.